The 19 T cell receptor beta chains reported below all come from one sample, sequenced in a study of neurological immune-mediated disorders. Using its own MiXCR run on the 5' RACE reads, TCRdb lists one record per CDR3 protein. The table lists roughly 55,000 distinct CDR3 sequences, roughly 17% of them singletons, with 4.4% in the top ten. The sample consisted of PBMCs. The receptors derive from a man in his sixties in good health.

This clonotype was seen ten or more times. The rearrangement joins TRBV7-2 to TRBJ2-1; 9 bases align to TRBD2. Per germline, CDR1 SGHTA and CDR2 FQGNSA. CDR3 length: 14 residues. V trimming: 6 bases; J trimming: 4 bases; junction bases outside the gene matches: 4. CDR3 in amino acids: CASSLAGTYNEQFF. The CDR3 region has the DNA TGTGCCAGCAGTCTAGCGGGAACGTACAATGAGCAGTTCTTC.

This chain joins TRBV7-8 and TRBJ1-6; 11 bases fit TRBD1. The J segment lost 0 bases and the V segment lost 5 bases, leaving 6 bases of the junction unmatched. Looked up from germline, CDR1 is SGHVS and CDR2 is FQNEAQ. This CDR3 spans 18 amino acids. The DNA for the CDR3 is TGTGCCAGCAGCCCCCGGGACAGGGGGAGCTCCTATAATTCACCCCTCCACTTT. Its translation: CASSPRDRGSSYNSPLHF.

This clonotype was counted many times. The chain couples TRBV9 to TRBJ2-7, with D tentatively TRBD1 or TRBD2 (5 bases each). The CDR3 length is 16 residues. CDR1 and CDR2 (germline): SGDLS, YYNGEE. V lost 4 bases and J lost 3, with 20 bases in between. The CDR3 region has the DNA TGTGCCAGCAGCCCCCGGGGCGGCCTCGGGGTCTACGAGCAGTACTTC. As protein: CASSPRGGLGVYEQYF.

The sample holds many counts of this clonotype. The V gene is TRBV5-1, the J gene TRBJ1-1; D is possibly TRBD1 (5 bases). The CDR3 is made up of 19 amino acids. V was pared by 0 bases and J by 5 bases, with 26 bases between. CDR1 SGHRS and CDR2 YFSETQ come from the germline V gene. The CDR3 bases are TGCGCCAGCAGCTTGGTCCCCGCGGTCGGATGGCAGGGAGGAACTGAAGCTTTCTTT. Protein: CASSLVPAVGWQGGTEAFF.

This clonotype came up many times. The rearrangement links TRBV7-2 to TRBJ2-7; D might be TRBD1 or TRBD2, each matching 5 bases. V lost 6 bases to trimming and J lost 0 bases, with 15 bases between them. The CDR3 sequence is 15 residues long. Per the germline V gene, CDR1 is SGHTA and CDR2 is FQGNSA. CDR3 region: CASRQASGSSYEQYF. The CDR3 region has the DNA TGTGCCAGCAGACAGGCCAGCGGTAGCTCCTACGAGCAGTACTTC. Using reference TRBV7-2 and TRBJ2-7 for the parts outside the CDR3, the full variable domain is GAGVSQSPSNKVTEKGKDVELRCDPISGHTALYWYRQSLGQGLEFLIYFQGNSAPDKSGLPSDRFSAERTGGSVSTLTIQRTQQEDSAVYLCASRQASGSSYEQYFGPGTRLTVT.

The table lists this clonotype with many counts. A much larger clone is a single base away; this may be a read error. V gene TRBV2 combines with J gene TRBJ2-5; tentative D call: TRBD1 (5 bases). This CDR3 has 15 amino acids. The germline CDR1 and CDR2 sequences are SNHLY and FYNNEI. Trimming pared 6 bases from V and 5 bases from J, leaving 19 bases between. This CDR3 is CASSHRRGLEETQYF. CDR3 sequence (DNA): TGTGCCAGCAGCCACAGGAGAGGTTTGGAGGAGACCCAGTACTTC.

Ten or more counts support this clonotype. The CDR3 nucleotides read TGTGCCAGCAGCTCAACAGGGGTCAACGAGCAGTACTTC. This sequence encodes CASSSTGVNEQYF. V gene TRBV6-6 combines with J gene TRBJ2-7, with 7 bases fitting TRBD1. CDR3 length equals 13 residues. Germline values: CDR1 MNHNY, CDR2 SVGAGI (reference sequence). The junction had 7 bases not matched to a gene; V was cut back by 6 bases and J by 5 bases.

This clonotype has ten or more counts. J is TRBJ1-1 and V is TRBV7-2; no firm D call. The germline gives CDR1 SGHTA, CDR2 FQGNSA. The V and J ends lost 4 bases and 0 bases respectively, with 6 bases between them. CDR3 size: 13 residues. The CDR3 DNA reads as TGTGCCAGCAGCTCCTTAATGAACACTGAAGCTTTCTTT. This sequence encodes CASSSLMNTEAFF.

This clonotype was detected ten times or more. The rearrangement links TRBV20-1 to TRBJ2-7; 7 bases are shared with TRBD1. Losses at the gene ends were 1 base for V and 2 bases for J; bases not matched to a gene: 8. Germline V gives CDR1 DFQATT, CDR2 SNEGSKA (reference sequence). The CDR3 loop spans 15 amino acids. The CDR3 protein is CSARGPTGITYEQYF. The DNA for the CDR3 is TGCAGTGCTAGAGGCCCGACAGGGATAACCTACGAGCAGTACTTC.

This chain connects TRBV5-1 to TRBJ1-5, with 9 bases that match TRBD1. This CDR3 comprises 14 residues. V trimming: 2 bases; J trimming: 7 bases; junction bases outside the gene matches: 4. Per the germline V gene, CDR1 is SGHRS and CDR2 is YFSETQ. For the CDR3, the DNA is TGCGCCAGCAGCTTACAGGGGGCGAAACAGCCCCAGCATTTT. Its protein product is CASSLQGAKQPQHF.

V gene TRBV7-3 combines with J gene TRBJ2-7; perhaps TRBD2 as D (7 bases). V lost 1 base and J lost 2, with 12 bases in between. Germline V gene sequence: CDR1 SGHTA, CDR2 FQGTGA. There are 15 residues in the CDR3. The CDR3 loop is CASSLRGGPTYEQYF. CDR3 bases: TGTGCCAGCAGCTTAAGGGGGGGCCCCACCTACGAGCAGTACTTC.

There are many counts of this clonotype. The genes are TRBV20-1 and TRBJ2-5, with D possibly being TRBD2 (6 bases). The ends were cut back, 0 bases at V and 5 bases at J, with 13 bases in the middle. Germline V gene lookup returns CDR1 DFQATT and CDR2 SNEGSKA (reference sequence). The CDR3 runs 14 residues. CDR3 DNA: TGCAGTGCTAGAGATCCAACTGGGAGGGAGACCCAGTACTTC. It is translated as CSARDPTGRETQYF.

This clonotype was observed many times. The V call is TRBV7-2, the J call TRBJ2-1, with 8 bases aligning to TRBD2. The length of the CDR3 is 15 residues. Per germline, CDR1 SGHTA and CDR2 FQGNSA. V lost 3 bases, J lost 8 bases, and 9 bases stayed unmatched. The CDR3 sequence is CASSLVGLASDEQFF. Written as DNA, the CDR3 is TGTGCCAGCAGCTTGGTCGGACTAGCCTCCGATGAGCAGTTCTTC.

The table lists this clonotype with many counts. The chain carries TRBV7-2 and TRBJ1-1; perhaps TRBD1 as D (6 bases). This CDR3 has 16 amino acids. Germline-derived CDR1 and CDR2 are SGHTA and FQGNSA. The germline V and J ends were trimmed by 3 bases and 9 bases, with 23 bases remaining between them. CDR3 residues: CASSFSSGQTPPKAFF. The DNA for the CDR3 is TGTGCCAGCAGCTTCTCCTCCGGACAGACTCCTCCTAAAGCTTTCTTT.

This clonotype was observed many times. The V call is TRBV5-1, the J call TRBJ2-1, with a tentative D call TRBD1 (6 bases). CDR1 and CDR2 (germline): SGHRS, YFSETQ. Trimming took off 2 bases at V and 1 base at J, with 19 bases between the two ends. CDR3 length equals 18 residues. CDR3 nucleotides: TGCGCCAGCAGCTTTCCTTCGGCGCCCCAGGGGTCCTACAATGAGCAGTTCTTC. This codes for CASSFPSAPQGSYNEQFF.

There are many counts of this clonotype. The chain carries TRBV9 and TRBJ1-1; D might be TRBD1 (6 bases). Germline V gene lookup returns CDR1 SGDLS and CDR2 YYNGEE. The CDR3 runs 14 residues. V lost 0 bases and J 4 bases, leaving 10 bases between the germline ends. This CDR3 reads CASSVGGGGTEAFF. In DNA, the CDR3 is TGTGCCAGCAGCGTAGGAGGGGGAGGCACTGAAGCTTTCTTT.

This chain links TRBV7-2 with TRBJ2-7, with D maybe TRBD2 (5 bases). Germline V gives CDR1 SGHTA, CDR2 FQGNSA. The CDR3 is made up of 14 amino acids. V was shortened by 2 bases and J by 4 bases, with 12 bases between the two germline ends. The CDR3 here is CASSLRRAGYEQYF. The CDR3 bases are TGTGCCAGCAGCTTAAGGCGGGCCGGATACGAGCAGTACTTC.

In DNA, the CDR3 is TGCGCCAGCAGCTGGGACCGTACCGAGCAGTACTTC. Amino acid sequence: CASSWDRTEQYF. V usage is TRBV5-1 and J usage is TRBJ2-7, with D possibly called TRBD1 or TRBD2 (5 bases each). Germline CDR1 reads SGHRS; CDR2 reads YFSETQ. This CDR3 region has 12 residues. With 3 bases removed from V and 6 bases from J, the gap between germline ends came to 10 bases.

This clonotype was detected many times. The V gene is TRBV20-1, the J gene TRBJ1-5, with D uncertain. Germline CDR1 DFQATT, CDR2 SNEGSKA (reference sequence). V was clipped by 5 bases and J by 1 base, with 9 bases between them. There are 13 residues in the CDR3. Written as DNA, the CDR3 is TGCAGTGCTGGACTGGGCAGCAATCAGCCCCAGCATTTT. Amino acid sequence: CSAGLGSNQPQHF.